The following is a T cell receptor (beta chain) sequence with its context. This sample is drawn from a study of cytomegalovirus exposure and HLA in healthy donors. Overall study: Of the donors genotyped, several hundred in all, 65% to 90% fell in the Caucasian-associated ancestry cluster.

PCR amplification relied on 60 Vbeta primers (plus 13 Jbeta primers). This table comes from immunoSEQ multiplex PCR, and its TCRdb copy is limited to in-frame clones, with some not included. Here the sample spans about 160,000 clones, around 85% being singletons. The sample consisted of PBMCs. This receptor was identified in a man aged 40-55 years in good health and CMV-seronegative.

For the CDR3, the DNA is TGCGCCAGCAGCCAGTATCGGGGTAACACCGGGGAGCTGTTTTTT. It yields the protein CASSQYRGNTGELFF. V and J are TRBV4-3 and TRBJ2-2, with D tentatively TRBD2 (5 bases). Germline V gene data show CDR1 as LGHNA and CDR2 as YSLEER. Trimming removed 3 bases from V and 2 bases from J, with 10 bases in between. The CDR3 is 15 residues long.